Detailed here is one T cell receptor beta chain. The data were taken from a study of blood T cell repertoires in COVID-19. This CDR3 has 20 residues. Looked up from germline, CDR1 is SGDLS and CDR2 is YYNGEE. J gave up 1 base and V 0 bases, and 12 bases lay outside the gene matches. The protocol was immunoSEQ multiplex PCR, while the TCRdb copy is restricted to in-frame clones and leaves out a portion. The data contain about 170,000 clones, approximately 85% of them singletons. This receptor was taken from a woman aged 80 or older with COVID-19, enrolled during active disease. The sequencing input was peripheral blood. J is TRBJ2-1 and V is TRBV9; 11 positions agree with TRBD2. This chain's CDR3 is CASSVGLSSGGLPSYNEQFF. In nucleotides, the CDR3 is TGTGCCAGCAGCGTAGGATTGTCTAGCGGGGGGCTTCCATCCTACAATGAGCAGTTCTTC.